Below, 17 T cell receptor beta chains from the same sample are listed, as sequenced in a study of response to subunit inactivated influenza vaccine. From the RT-PCR reads, TCRdb called clonotypes with MiXCR, one entry per CDR3 protein. Of roughly 760,000 distinct CDR3 sequences detected, 20% to 25% appear once; the ten largest clones hold roughly 10%. Sequenced here: PBMCs from blood, sampled about 5 days after vaccination. Receptors originate from a man in his fifties who received an inactivated influenza vaccine.

The rearrangement uses TRBV25-1 and TRBJ2-7; 10 bases are shared with TRBD1. CDR1 and CDR2 (germline): MGHDK, SYGVNS. Unmatched junction bases numbered 7, after V lost 7 bases and J lost 7 bases. The CDR3 runs 13 residues. The CDR3 DNA is TGTGCCAGCATGGGACAGGGGAAAGGGGAGCAGTACTTC. This encodes CASMGQGKGEQYF.

The CDR3 sequence: CATNPGGQVPPYEQYF. CDR3 DNA: TGTGCCACCAATCCTGGGGGCCAGGTACCCCCCTACGAGCAGTACTTC. This chain uses TRBV15 with TRBJ2-7; maybe TRBD1 (6 bases). The germline V gene encodes CDR1 LNHNV and CDR2 YYDKDF (reference sequence). This CDR3 comprises 16 residues. The V and J ends lost 7 bases and 2 bases respectively, with 21 bases between them. The whole variable domain, filled in from reference TRBV15 and TRBJ2-7, reads DAMVIQNPRYQVTQFGKPVTLSCSQTLNHNVMYWYQQKSSQAPKLLFHYYDKDFNNEADTPDNFQSRRPNTSFCFLDIRSPGLGDTAMYLCATNPGGQVPPYEQYFGPGTRLTVT.

This clonotype was picked up a small number of times. The chain is built from TRBV10-1 and TRBJ1-1, with 7 bases fitting TRBD1. Germline V gene sequence: CDR1 WNHNN, CDR2 SYGVQD (reference sequence). The CDR3 loop spans 15 amino acids. The ends lost 1 base at V and 5 bases at J; junction bases unmatched: 7. In DNA, the CDR3 is TGCGCCAGCAGTGAGTACAGGGGTGGTGGGACTGAAGCTTTCTTT. This translates into CASSEYRGGGTEAFF.

The rearrangement joins TRBV7-2 to TRBJ2-1, with TRBD2 matching over 9 bases. CDR1 is SGHTA, CDR2 FQGNSA, per germline. J lost 8 bases, V lost 1 base, and 6 bases had no gene match. The CDR3 sequence is 15 residues long. CDR3 protein: CASSLEGTSTDEQFF. CDR3 nucleotide sequence: TGTGCCAGCAGCTTAGAGGGGACTAGCACCGATGAGCAGTTCTTC.

This chain uses TRBV3-1 with TRBJ2-7; maybe TRBD2 (5 bases). The germline CDR1 and CDR2 sequences are LGHDT and YNNKEL (reference sequence). The CDR3 is 14 residues long. V lost 2 bases and J lost 3, with 11 bases in between. CDR3 nucleotides: TGTGCCAGCAGCCAATACACCGGGGACTACGAGCAGTACTTC. Translation: CASSQYTGDYEQYF.

This clonotype was seen more than once but under ten times. This chain connects TRBV4-1 to TRBJ2-1; 7 bases align to TRBD2. Germline values: CDR1 MGHRA, CDR2 YSYEKL. Trimming cost V 1 base and J 10 bases; bases outside gene matches: 10. This CDR3 is 15 amino acids long. CDR3 DNA: TGCGCCAGCAGCCAAGTGGGACTACCCCCGATAGAGCAGTTCTTC. It yields the protein CASSQVGLPPIEQFF.

The rearrangement joins TRBV12-5 to TRBJ2-1; D possibly corresponds to TRBD1 (5 bases). There are 13 residues in the CDR3. CDR1 is LGHNT and CDR2 is FRNRAP in the germline V gene. Trimming left V 6 bases short and J 4 bases short, with 10 bases between. In DNA form, the CDR3 reads TGTGCTAGTGGCAATGACAGATACAATGAGCAGTTCTTC. Residues: CASGNDRYNEQFF. The variable domain in full, with the rest retrieved from reference TRBV12-5 and TRBJ2-1, is DARVTQTPRHKVTEMGQEVTMRCQPILGHNTVFWYRQTMMQGLELLAYFRNRAPLDDSGMPKDRFSAEMPDATLATLKIQPSEPRDSAVYFCASGNDRYNEQFFGPGTRLTVL.

The chain recombines TRBV12-3 or TRBV12-4 with TRBJ2-1; D uncertain. With 3 bases removed from V and 7 bases from J, the gap between germline ends came to 7 bases. The CDR3 covers 12 residues. The CDR3 here is CASSFYANEQFF. CDR3 nucleotides: TGTGCCAGCAGTTTTTACGCGAATGAGCAGTTCTTC.

DNA of the CDR3: TGTGCCAGCAGCTTAGTACTCGCTGAGACCCAGTACTTC. Amino acids: CASSLVLAETQYF. This sequence joins TRBV7-7 and TRBJ2-5; D remains unclear. This CDR3 is 13 amino acids long. V dropped 1 base and J dropped 5 bases, with 8 bases sitting between them. Germline CDR1 SSHAT, CDR2 FNYEAQ (reference sequence).

V gene TRBV5-5 combines with J gene TRBJ2-5; perhaps D is TRBD1 or TRBD2 (5 bases each). The CDR3 consists of 14 residues. The V and J ends lost 4 bases and 5 bases respectively, with 15 bases between them. CDR1 and CDR2 (germline): SGHKS, YYEKEE (reference sequence). CDR3 DNA sequence: TGTGCCAGCAGCCGGGACGCCGCCCGGGAGACCCAGTACTTC. It yields the protein CASSRDAARETQYF.

This clonotype was recorded a few times. The chain has TRBV6-5 and TRBJ2-1; 8 bases map to TRBD2. This CDR3 comprises 18 residues. Trimming took 2 bases from V and 8 from J; bases not matched to a gene: 17. Per the germline V gene, CDR1 is MNHEY and CDR2 is SVGAGI. CDR3 bases: TGTGCCAGCAGTTACACCTTCACGTCATCGGGAGGGCCGCATGAGCAGTTCTTC. It specifies CASSYTFTSSGGPHEQFF.

This chain uses TRBV20-1 with TRBJ2-1; D remains unclear. Germline V gene sequence: CDR1 DFQATT, CDR2 SNEGSKA (reference sequence). Between the trimmed V and J ends, which lost 5 bases and 0 bases, there was a span of 14 bases. The CDR3 length is 15 residues. CDR3 DNA: TGCAGTGCTCCACCCCGGTCAAGCTCCTACAATGAGCAGTTCTTC. Translated, it gives CSAPPRSSSYNEQFF.

This chain connects TRBV14 to TRBJ1-1, with D unresolved. V was cut by 1 base and J by 9 bases, with 18 bases left in between. CDR1 is SGHDN, CDR2 FVKESK, per germline. The CDR3 has 15 amino acids. CDR3 sequence: CASSQGLSGMAKAFF. The DNA for the CDR3 is TGTGCCAGCAGCCAAGGACTGTCCGGGATGGCGAAAGCTTTCTTT.

This clonotype was observed a few times. Here the CDR3 DNA reads TGTGCCAGCAGCCCGAAACTAGCGGGAGTATTTAGGAATGAGCAGTTCTTC. Its protein is CASSPKLAGVFRNEQFF. The chain links TRBV7-9 to TRBJ2-1; 11 nucleotides align to TRBD2. This CDR3 is 17 amino acids long. Germline V gene lookup returns CDR1 SEHNR and CDR2 FQNEAQ (reference sequence). V lost 5 bases and J lost 7; bases outside the gene matches: 13.

The chain carries TRBV4-3 and TRBJ2-4; D tentatively reads TRBD1 or TRBD2 (5 bases each). The germline gives CDR1 LGHNA, CDR2 YSLEER. Trimming stripped 4 bases from V and 7 bases from J, with 17 bases between. The CDR3 sequence is 15 residues long. DNA for the CDR3: TGCGCCAGCAGCCTGAGGCTCGGGGCAGCGAACATTCAGTACTTC. It specifies CASSLRLGAANIQYF.

A few counts support this clonotype. This sequence joins TRBV5-1 and TRBJ2-7; 7 bases match TRBD2. CDR3 length: 15 residues. Germline trimming cut 0 bases from V and 6 bases from J; bases unmatched to any gene: 9. Germline V gene data show CDR1 as SGHRS and CDR2 as YFSETQ. In DNA form, the CDR3 reads TGCGCCAGCAGCTTGGTTGGGGGAGGGCATCCCGAGCAGTACTTC. Translating gives CASSLVGGGHPEQYF.

In its sample, this clonotype was seen a few times. The V and J genes are TRBV11-2 and TRBJ2-7, with 8 bases identical to TRBD2. This CDR3 region has 15 residues. Germline V gene data show CDR1 as SGHAT and CDR2 as FQNNGV. With 2 bases clipped from V and 3 bases from J, the junction kept 6 bases outside the gene matches. The CDR3 DNA follows: TGTGCCAGCAGCTTAACTCGCGGGGGGAACTACGAGCAGTACTTC. This codes for CASSLTRGGNYEQYF.